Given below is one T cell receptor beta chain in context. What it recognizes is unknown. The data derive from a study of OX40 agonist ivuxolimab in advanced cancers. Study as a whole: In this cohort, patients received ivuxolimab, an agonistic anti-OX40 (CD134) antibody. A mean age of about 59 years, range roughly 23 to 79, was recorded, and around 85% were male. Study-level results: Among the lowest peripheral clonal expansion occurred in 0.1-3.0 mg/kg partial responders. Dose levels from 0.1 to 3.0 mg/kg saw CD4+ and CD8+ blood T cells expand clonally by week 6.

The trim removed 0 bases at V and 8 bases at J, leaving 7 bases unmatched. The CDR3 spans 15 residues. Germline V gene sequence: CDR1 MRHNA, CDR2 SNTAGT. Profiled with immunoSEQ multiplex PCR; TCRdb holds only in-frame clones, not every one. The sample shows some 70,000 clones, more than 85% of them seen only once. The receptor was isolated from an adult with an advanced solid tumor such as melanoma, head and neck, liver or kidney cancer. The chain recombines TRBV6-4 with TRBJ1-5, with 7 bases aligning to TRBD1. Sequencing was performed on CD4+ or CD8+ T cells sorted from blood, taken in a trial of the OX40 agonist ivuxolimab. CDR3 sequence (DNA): TGTGCCAGCAGTGACTCCGGCAGGGGGAGCAAGCCCCAGCATTTT. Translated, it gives CASSDSGRGSKPQHF.